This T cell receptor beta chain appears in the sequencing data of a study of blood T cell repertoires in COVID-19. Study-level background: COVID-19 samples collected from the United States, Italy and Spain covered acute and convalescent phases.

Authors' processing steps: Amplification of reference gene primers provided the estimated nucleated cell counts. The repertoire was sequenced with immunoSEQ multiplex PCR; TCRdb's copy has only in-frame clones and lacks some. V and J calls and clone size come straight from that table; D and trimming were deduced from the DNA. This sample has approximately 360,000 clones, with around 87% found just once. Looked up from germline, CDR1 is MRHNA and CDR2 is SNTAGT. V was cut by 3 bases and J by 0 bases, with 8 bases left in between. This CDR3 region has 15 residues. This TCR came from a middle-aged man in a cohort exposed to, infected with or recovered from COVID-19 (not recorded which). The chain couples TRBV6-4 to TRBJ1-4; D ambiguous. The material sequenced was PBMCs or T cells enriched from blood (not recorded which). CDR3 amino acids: CASSERVATNEKLFF. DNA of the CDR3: TGTGCCAGCAGTGAAAGAGTTGCAACTAATGAAAAACTGTTTTTT.